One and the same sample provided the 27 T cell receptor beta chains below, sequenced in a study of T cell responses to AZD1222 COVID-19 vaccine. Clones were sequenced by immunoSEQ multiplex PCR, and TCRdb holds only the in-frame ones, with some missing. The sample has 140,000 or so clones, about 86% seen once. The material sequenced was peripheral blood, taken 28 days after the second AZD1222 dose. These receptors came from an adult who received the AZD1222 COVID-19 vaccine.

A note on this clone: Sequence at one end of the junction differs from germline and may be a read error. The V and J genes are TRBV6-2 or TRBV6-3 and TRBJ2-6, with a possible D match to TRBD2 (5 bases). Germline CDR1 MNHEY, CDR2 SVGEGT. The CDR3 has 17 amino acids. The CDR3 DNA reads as TGTGCCAGCAGTTACAGCCGGGATTACTCTTGGGCCAACGTCCTGACTTTC. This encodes CASSYSRDYSWANVLTF.

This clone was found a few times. CDR3 loop: CAIGTFSNTEAFF. CDR3 DNA sequence: TGTGCCATCGGGACTTTCTCGAACACTGAAGCTTTCTTT. J is TRBJ1-1 and V is TRBV10-3, with D perhaps TRBD1 (5 bases). Deletions cut 8 bases from V and 1 base from J, with 11 bases between. CDR1 is ENHRY, CDR2 SYGVKD, per germline. The CDR3 consists of 13 residues.

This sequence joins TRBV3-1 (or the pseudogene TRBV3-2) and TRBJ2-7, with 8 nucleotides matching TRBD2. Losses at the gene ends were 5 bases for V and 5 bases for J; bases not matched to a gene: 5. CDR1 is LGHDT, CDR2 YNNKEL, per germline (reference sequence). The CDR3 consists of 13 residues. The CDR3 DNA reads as TGTGCCAGCAGCTCGCGGGGGGCCGACGAGCAGTACTTC. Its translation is CASSSRGADEQYF.

The CDR3: CASSDPGQGQGTEAFF. CDR3 DNA: TGTGCCAGCAGCGATCCGGGACAGGGACAGGGCACTGAAGCTTTCTTT. This rearrangement joins TRBV7-8 to TRBJ1-1, with 9 bases fitting TRBD1. From germline, CDR1 is SGHVS and CDR2 FQNEAQ. Unmatched junction bases numbered 11, after V lost 5 bases and J lost 4 bases. CDR3 length: 16 amino acids.

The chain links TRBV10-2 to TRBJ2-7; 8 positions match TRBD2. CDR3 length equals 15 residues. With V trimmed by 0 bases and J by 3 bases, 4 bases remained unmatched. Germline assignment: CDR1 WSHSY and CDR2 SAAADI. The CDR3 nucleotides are TGCGCCAGCAGTGAGTCGAGTAGCGGGGTCTACGAGCAGTACTTC. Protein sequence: CASSESSSGVYEQYF.

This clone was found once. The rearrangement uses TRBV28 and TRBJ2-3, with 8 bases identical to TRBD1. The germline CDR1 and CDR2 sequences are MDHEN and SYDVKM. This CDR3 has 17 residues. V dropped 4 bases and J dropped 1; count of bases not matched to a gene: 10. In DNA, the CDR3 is TGTGCCAGCAGTTCCCACGGGACAGGTGGGGGCACAGATACGCAGTATTTT. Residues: CASSSHGTGGGTDTQYF. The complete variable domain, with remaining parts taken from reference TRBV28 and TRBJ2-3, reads DVKVTQSSRYLVKRTGEKVFLECVQDMDHENMFWYRQDPGLGLRLIYFSYDVKMKEKGDIPEGYSVSREKKERFSLILESASTNQTSMYLCASSSHGTGGGTDTQYFGPGTRLTVL.

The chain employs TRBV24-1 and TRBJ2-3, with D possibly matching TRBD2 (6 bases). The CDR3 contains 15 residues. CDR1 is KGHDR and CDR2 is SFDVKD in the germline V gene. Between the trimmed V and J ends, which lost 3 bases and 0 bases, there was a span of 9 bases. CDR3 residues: CATSDPTSSTDTQYF. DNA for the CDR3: TGTGCCACCAGTGATCCGACTAGTAGCACAGATACGCAGTATTTT.

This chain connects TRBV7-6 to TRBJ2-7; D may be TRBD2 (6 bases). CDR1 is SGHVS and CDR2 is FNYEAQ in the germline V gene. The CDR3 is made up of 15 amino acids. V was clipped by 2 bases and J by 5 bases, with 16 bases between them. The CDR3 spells CASSLSYGSGNEQYF. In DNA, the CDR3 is TGTGCCAGCAGCTTATCGTACGGGAGTGGGAACGAGCAGTACTTC.

In DNA form, the CDR3 reads TGTGCCAGTAGTATAGGGACAGTCCCCAGGGCTTTCTTT. It is translated as CASSIGTVPRAFF. The rearrangement joins TRBV19 to TRBJ1-1; TRBD1 might be the D (6 bases). The ends were cut back, 1 base at V and 11 bases at J, with 14 bases in the middle. The CDR3 loop spans 13 amino acids. CDR1 and CDR2 (germline): LNHDA, SQIVND (reference sequence). The variable domain in full, with the rest retrieved from reference TRBV19 and TRBJ1-1, is DGGITQSPKYLFRKEGQNVTLSCEQNLNHDAMYWYRQDPGQGLRLIYYSQIVNDFQKGDIAEGYSVSREKKESFPLTVTSAQKNPTAFYLCASSIGTVPRAFFGQGTRLTVV.

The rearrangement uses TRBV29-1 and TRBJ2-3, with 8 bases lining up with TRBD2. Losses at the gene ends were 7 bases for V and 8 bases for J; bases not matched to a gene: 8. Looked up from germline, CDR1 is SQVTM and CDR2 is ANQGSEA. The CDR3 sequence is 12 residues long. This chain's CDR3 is CSGAGEDGTQYF. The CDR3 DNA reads TGCAGCGGAGCGGGAGAAGACGGTACGCAGTATTTT.

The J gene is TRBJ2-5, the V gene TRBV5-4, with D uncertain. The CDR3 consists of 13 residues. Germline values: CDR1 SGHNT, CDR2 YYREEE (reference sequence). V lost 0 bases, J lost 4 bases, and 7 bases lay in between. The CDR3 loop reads CASSLESAETQYF. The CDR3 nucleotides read TGTGCCAGCAGCTTGGAGAGCGCAGAGACCCAGTACTTC. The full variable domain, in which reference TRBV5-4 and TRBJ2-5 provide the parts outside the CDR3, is ETGVTQSPTHLIKTRGQQVTLRCSSQSGHNTVSWYQQALGQGPQFIFQYYREEENGRGNFPPRFSGLQFPNYSSELNVNALELDDSALYLCASSLESAETQYFGPGTRLLVL.

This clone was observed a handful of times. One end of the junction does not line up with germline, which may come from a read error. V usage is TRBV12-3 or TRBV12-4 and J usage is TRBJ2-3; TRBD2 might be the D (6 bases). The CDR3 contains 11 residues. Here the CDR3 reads CASSSFKAGNF. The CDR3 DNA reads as TGTGCCAGCAGCTCCTTTAAGGCGGGGAATTTT.

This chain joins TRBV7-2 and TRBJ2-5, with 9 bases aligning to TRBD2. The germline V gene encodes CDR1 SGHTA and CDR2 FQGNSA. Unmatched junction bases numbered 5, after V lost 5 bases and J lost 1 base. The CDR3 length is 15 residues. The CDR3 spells CASSRLAVVQETQYF. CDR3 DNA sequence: TGTGCCAGCAGCAGACTAGCGGTAGTCCAAGAGACCCAGTACTTC.

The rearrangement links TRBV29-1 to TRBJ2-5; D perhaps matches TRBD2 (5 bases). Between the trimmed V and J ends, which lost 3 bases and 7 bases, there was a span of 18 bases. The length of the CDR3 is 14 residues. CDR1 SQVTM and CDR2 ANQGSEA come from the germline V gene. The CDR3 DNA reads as TGCAGCGTTGAGGAGGTGGGGATAGAATGGACCCAGTACTTC. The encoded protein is CSVEEVGIEWTQYF.

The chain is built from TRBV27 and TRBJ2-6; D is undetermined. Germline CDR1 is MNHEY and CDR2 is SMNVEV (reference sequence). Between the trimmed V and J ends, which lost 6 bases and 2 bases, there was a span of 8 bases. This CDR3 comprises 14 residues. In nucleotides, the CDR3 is TGTGCCAGCAGCCCCCAGGCTGGGGCCAACGTCCTGACTTTC. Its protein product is CASSPQAGANVLTF.

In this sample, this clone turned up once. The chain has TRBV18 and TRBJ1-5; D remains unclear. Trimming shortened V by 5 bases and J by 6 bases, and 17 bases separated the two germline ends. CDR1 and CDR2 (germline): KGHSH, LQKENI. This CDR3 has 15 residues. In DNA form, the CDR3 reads TGTGCCAGCTCATCTAGGGCGGTTTGGAGTCAGCCCCAGCATTTT. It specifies CASSSRAVWSQPQHF.

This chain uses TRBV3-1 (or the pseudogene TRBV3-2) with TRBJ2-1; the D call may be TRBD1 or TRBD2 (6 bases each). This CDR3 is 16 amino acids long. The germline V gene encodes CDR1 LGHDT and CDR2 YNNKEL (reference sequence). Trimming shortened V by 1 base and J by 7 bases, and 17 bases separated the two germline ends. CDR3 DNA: TGTGCCAGCAGCCAAGGGGGCGGGGCAGGGGAGAATGAGCAGTTCTTC. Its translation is CASSQGGGAGENEQFF.

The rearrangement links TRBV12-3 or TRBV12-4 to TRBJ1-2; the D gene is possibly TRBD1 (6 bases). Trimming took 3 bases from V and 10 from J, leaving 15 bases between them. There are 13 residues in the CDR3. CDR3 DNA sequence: TGTGCCAGCAGTTTTGAGATGTGGACAGACTACACCTTC. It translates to CASSFEMWTDYTF.

DNA for the CDR3: TGTGCCAGCAGCGGCCGGGGAGTGGAGCAGTACTTC. It specifies CASSGRGVEQYF. The rearrangement uses TRBV9 and TRBJ2-7; tentative D call: TRBD2 (5 bases). The V end lost 3 bases, the J end lost 7 bases, and 11 bases lay between the germline ends. The CDR3 is 12 amino acids. Germline values: CDR1 SGDLS, CDR2 YYNGEE.

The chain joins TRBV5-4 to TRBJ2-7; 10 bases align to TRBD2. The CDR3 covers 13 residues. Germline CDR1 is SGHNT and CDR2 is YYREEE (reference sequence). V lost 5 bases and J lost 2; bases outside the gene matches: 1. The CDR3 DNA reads TGTGCCAGCAGAACTAGCGGGGCCTACGAGCAGTACTTC. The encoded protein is CASRTSGAYEQYF.

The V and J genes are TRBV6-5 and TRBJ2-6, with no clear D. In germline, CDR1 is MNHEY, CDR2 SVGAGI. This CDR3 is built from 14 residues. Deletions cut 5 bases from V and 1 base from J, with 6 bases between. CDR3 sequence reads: CASSPDSGANVLTF. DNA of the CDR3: TGTGCCAGCAGTCCGGATTCTGGGGCCAACGTCCTGACTTTC.

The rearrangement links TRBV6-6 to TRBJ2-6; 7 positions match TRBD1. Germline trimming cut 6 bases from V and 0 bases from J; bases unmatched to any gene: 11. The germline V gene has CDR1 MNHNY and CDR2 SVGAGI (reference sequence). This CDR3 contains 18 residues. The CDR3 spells CASRRRGLGNSGANVLTF. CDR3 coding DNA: TGTGCCAGCAGGCGAAGGGGGCTCGGAAACTCTGGGGCCAACGTCCTGACTTTC.

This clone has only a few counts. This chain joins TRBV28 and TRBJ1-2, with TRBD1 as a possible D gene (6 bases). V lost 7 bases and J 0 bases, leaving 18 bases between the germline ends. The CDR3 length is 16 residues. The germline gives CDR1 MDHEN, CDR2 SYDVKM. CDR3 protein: CASTGPTGGANYGYTF. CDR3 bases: TGTGCCAGCACGGGCCCGACAGGTGGAGCTAACTATGGCTACACCTTC.

CDR3 region: CATTGGVESYTF. CDR3 DNA sequence: TGTGCCACTACGGGGGGAGTTGAGAGCTACACCTTC. The J gene is TRBJ1-2, the V gene TRBV6-5; perhaps TRBD1 as D (5 bases). The CDR3 totals 12 residues. From germline, CDR1 is MNHEY and CDR2 SVGAGI. V was clipped by 10 bases and J by 9 bases, with 18 bases between them.

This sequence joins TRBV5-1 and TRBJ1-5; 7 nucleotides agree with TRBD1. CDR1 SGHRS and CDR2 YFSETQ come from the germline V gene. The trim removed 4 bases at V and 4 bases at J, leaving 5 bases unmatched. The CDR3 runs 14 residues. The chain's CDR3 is CASSTGVGNQPQHF. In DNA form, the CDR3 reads TGCGCCAGCAGCACAGGGGTGGGGAATCAGCCCCAGCATTTT.

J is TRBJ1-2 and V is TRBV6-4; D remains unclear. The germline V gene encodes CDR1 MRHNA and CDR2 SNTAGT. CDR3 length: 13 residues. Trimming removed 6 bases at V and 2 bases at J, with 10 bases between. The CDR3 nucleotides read TGTGCCAGCAGCGCGGGAAACAACTATGGCTACACCTTC. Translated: CASSAGNNYGYTF.

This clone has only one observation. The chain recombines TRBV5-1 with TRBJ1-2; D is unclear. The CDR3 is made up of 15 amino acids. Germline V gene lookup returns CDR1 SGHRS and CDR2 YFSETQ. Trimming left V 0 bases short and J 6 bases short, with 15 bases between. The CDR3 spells CASSLESFRRDGYTF. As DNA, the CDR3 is TGCGCCAGCAGCTTGGAATCCTTCAGGAGAGATGGCTACACCTTC.